Below, 30 T cell receptor beta chains from the same sample are listed, as sequenced in a study of beta chain features in type 1 diabetes. Sequencing targeted expressed TCRB transcripts, as all isolated RNA had been reverse transcribed. The method was immunoSEQ multiplex PCR; TCRdb's version includes in-frame clones alone and lacks a portion of them. The profile shows about 900,000 clones, about 17% of them singletons. What was sequenced was naive CD4+ T cells from blood. The receptors here all came from a woman aged 18 to 35 in good health.

This clone was counted only a few times. The chain is built from TRBV9 and TRBJ2-2, with D uncertain. The V and J ends lost 3 bases and 7 bases respectively, with 13 bases between them. This CDR3 is built from 14 residues. CDR1 and CDR2 (germline): SGDLS, YYNGEE. CDR3 nucleotides: TGTGCCAGCAGCGCCTCATTCTTGGTCGGGGAGCTGTTTTTT. Residues: CASSASFLVGELFF.

This clone came up once. The sample has other DNA sequences that encode this CDR3 too. V and J are TRBV18 and TRBJ2-1; 9 bases align to TRBD2. V was pared by 3 bases and J by 4 bases, with 4 bases of the junction left unmatched. There are 15 residues in the CDR3. Germline loops: CDR1 KGHSH, CDR2 LQKENI. This CDR3 reads CASSPGLATYNEQFF. The CDR3 DNA reads as TGTGCCAGCTCACCTGGACTAGCGACATACAATGAGCAGTTCTTC.

The chain uses TRBV7-2 and TRBJ2-1; either TRBD1 or TRBD2 may supply D (5 bases each). Germline V gives CDR1 SGHTA, CDR2 FQGNSA. The CDR3 has 15 amino acids. The V end was cut by 1 base, the J end by 6 bases, with 13 bases between. This chain's CDR3 is CASSLVGGGRNEQFF. The CDR3 nucleotides are TGTGCCAGCAGCTTAGTAGGTGGGGGTCGCAATGAGCAGTTCTTC. Full variable domain (outside the CDR3, taken from reference TRBV7-2 and TRBJ2-1): GAGVSQSPSNKVTEKGKDVELRCDPISGHTALYWYRQSLGQGLEFLIYFQGNSAPDKSGLPSDRFSAERTGGSVSTLTIQRTQQEDSAVYLCASSLVGGGRNEQFFGPGTRLTVL.

In its sample, this clone was seen a few times. The J gene is TRBJ2-1, the V gene TRBV7-2; 13 positions agree with TRBD2. Germline V gene sequence: CDR1 SGHTA, CDR2 FQGNSA. V gave up 4 bases and J gave up 8 bases; unmatched junction bases: 8. The CDR3 is 16 residues long. The CDR3 DNA reads as TGTGCCAGCAGCTCCCATCCGGGACTAGCGGGATATGAGCAGTTCTTC. It codes for CASSSHPGLAGYEQFF.

This clone was counted a few times. The CDR3 DNA follows: TGTGCCAGCAGCTTAGAGCCCCCAGGCGAGCAGTACTTC. Translating it yields CASSLEPPGEQYF. This chain joins TRBV11-2 and TRBJ2-7, with D unclear. The CDR3 loop spans 13 amino acids. Trimming pared 0 bases from V and 6 bases from J, leaving 9 bases between. CDR1 is SGHAT and CDR2 is FQNNGV in the germline V gene.

This clone was seen a handful of times. The V gene is TRBV29-1, the J gene TRBJ1-6, with D maybe TRBD1 (5 bases). CDR1 is SQVTM, CDR2 ANQGSEA, per germline. The length of the CDR3 is 16 residues. The V end was cut by 3 bases, the J end by 0 bases, with 12 bases between. The CDR3 DNA is TGCAGCGTTGACGGGAGGGGTCACTCCTATAATTCACCCCTCCACTTT. Protein product: CSVDGRGHSYNSPLHF. Complete variable domain (other parts from reference TRBV29-1 and TRBJ1-6): SAVISQKPSRDICQRGTSLTIQCQVDSQVTMMFWYRQQPGQSLTLIATANQGSEATYESGFVIDKFPISRPNLTFSTLTVSNMSPEDSSIYLCSVDGRGHSYNSPLHFGNGTRLTVT.

This clone was recorded a few times. The sample carries other DNA sequences with the same CDR3. The V gene is TRBV10-3, the J gene TRBJ2-2, with D possibly TRBD1 on 5 matching bases. Trimming took off 6 bases at V and 6 bases at J, with 5 bases between the two ends. CDR3 length: 11 residues. The germline CDR1 and CDR2 sequences are ENHRY and SYGVKD. CDR3 protein: CAIRGAGELFF. Written as DNA, the CDR3 is TGTGCCATCAGAGGGGCCGGGGAGCTGTTTTTT.

This clone showed up just a few times. The genes are TRBV5-1 and TRBJ2-6; the D gene is possibly TRBD2 (5 bases). Per germline, CDR1 SGHRS and CDR2 YFSETQ. The CDR3 consists of 17 residues. The V end was cut by 0 bases, the J end by 0 bases, with 10 bases between. CDR3 sequence (DNA): TGCGCCAGCAGCTTGGTGGAGGCTTACTCTGGGGCCAACGTCCTGACTTTC. Encoded protein: CASSLVEAYSGANVLTF.

Of note for this clone: A single base separates this from a much larger clone, so it may be a read error. V is TRBV11-2 and J is TRBJ2-5; D is undetermined. Germline loops: CDR1 SGHAT, CDR2 FQNNGV. The CDR3 has 11 amino acids. V was clipped by 1 base and J by 5 bases, with 2 bases between them. CDR3 coding DNA: TGTGCCAGCAGCTTAGCGGAGACCCAGTACTTC. Translating gives CASSLAETQYF.

A word on this clone: The germline gene is not matched at one end of the junction; a read error may be the cause. This rearrangement joins TRBV7-9 to TRBJ2-5; D gene uncertain. The CDR3 totals 9 residues. CDR1 and CDR2 (germline): SEHNR, FQNEAQ (reference sequence). The CDR3 is CASSLENNF. The CDR3 DNA is TGTGCCAGCAGCTTAGAGAATAACTTC. The full variable domain, in which reference TRBV7-9 and TRBJ2-5 provide the parts outside the CDR3, is DTGVSQNPRHKITKRGQNVTFRCDPISEHNRLYWYRQTLGQGPEFLTYFQNEAQLEKSRLLSDRFSAERPKGSFSTLEIQRTEQGDSAMYLCASSLENNFGPGTRLLVL.

The chain combines TRBV28 with TRBJ2-5; no definite D call. V was cut by 4 bases and J by 1 base, with 13 bases left in between. The germline CDR1 and CDR2 sequences are MDHEN and SYDVKM. CDR3 length equals 15 residues. The CDR3 sequence is CASSSPQTSQETQYF. The CDR3, as DNA: TGTGCCAGCAGTTCGCCCCAGACAAGCCAAGAGACCCAGTACTTC.

This clone was counted between two and nine times. The V and J genes are TRBV6-1 and TRBJ2-5; a weak D match, TRBD2 (6 bases). CDR1 is MNHNS and CDR2 is SASEGT in the germline V gene. V lost 7 bases, J lost 2 bases, and 17 bases lay in between. CDR3 length equals 15 residues. The CDR3 sequence is CASNYRGGRQETQYF. CDR3 coding DNA: TGTGCCAGCAATTATAGGGGAGGTCGGCAAGAGACCCAGTACTTC.

The chain employs TRBV27 and TRBJ2-3; no firm D call. The length of the CDR3 is 15 residues. Germline values: CDR1 MNHEY, CDR2 SMNVEV (reference sequence). Trimming left V 2 bases short and J 2 bases short, with 11 bases between. The CDR3 spells CASSLAAVHTDTQYF. In DNA, the CDR3 is TGTGCCAGCAGTTTAGCGGCCGTTCACACAGATACGCAGTATTTT.

The chain has TRBV4-1 and TRBJ2-1, with D possibly called TRBD1 or TRBD2 (5 bases each). CDR3 length equals 14 residues. Per germline, CDR1 MGHRA and CDR2 YSYEKL. Trimming took off 0 bases at V and 8 bases at J, with 11 bases between the two ends. The CDR3 DNA is TGCGCCAGCAGCCAAGAGGGACCTATCCATGAGCAGTTCTTC. As protein: CASSQEGPIHEQFF.

This clone appeared a few times. This sequence joins TRBV9 and TRBJ2-3, with TRBD2 identical over 15 bases. CDR1 is SGDLS and CDR2 is YYNGEE in the germline V gene. This CDR3 contains 16 residues. V lost 2 bases and J lost 5; bases outside the gene matches: 3. As DNA, the CDR3 is TGTGCCAGCAGCGTTGGGACTAGCGGGAGGTTAGATACGCAGTATTTT. It encodes CASSVGTSGRLDTQYF.

V usage is TRBV4-2 and J usage is TRBJ2-1; TRBD2 matches at 14 bases. The germline V gene encodes CDR1 LGHNA and CDR2 YNFKEQ. The J segment lost 8 bases and the V segment lost 8 bases, leaving 8 bases of the junction unmatched. The CDR3 runs to 15 residues. The CDR3 protein is CASALGTSGSYEQFF. For the CDR3, the DNA is TGTGCCAGCGCTCTCGGGACTAGCGGGAGCTATGAGCAGTTCTTC.

There are a few counts of this clone. The chain has TRBV2 and TRBJ1-1, with 9 bases identical to TRBD1. The CDR3 contains 15 residues. In germline, CDR1 is SNHLY, CDR2 FYNNEI. J gave up 6 bases and V 6 bases, and 11 bases lay outside the gene matches. CDR3 in DNA: TGTGCCAGCAGGGGGGACAGGGTGAAGACCTCTGAAGCTTTCTTT. Translated: CASRGDRVKTSEAFF.

This clone was seen a few times. The chain has TRBV9 and TRBJ1-6, with TRBD1 matching 9 bases. After removal of 2 bases from V and 14 bases from J, the junction contained 11 bases not matched to a gene. The CDR3 runs to 15 residues. Germline V gene sequence: CDR1 SGDLS, CDR2 YYNGEE. The DNA of the CDR3 is TGTGCCAGCAGCGTGACCGGGACAGGGTGGGAGGCCCTCCACTTT. Protein: CASSVTGTGWEALHF.

V is TRBV25-1 and J is TRBJ2-7; D perhaps matches TRBD2 (6 bases). Trimming took off 6 bases at V and 1 base at J, with 16 bases between the two ends. Looked up from germline, CDR1 is MGHDK and CDR2 is SYGVNS. CDR3 size: 15 residues. CDR3: CASRLTRGGSYEQYF. The CDR3 DNA sequence: TGTGCCAGCAGGTTGACCCGAGGAGGGTCCTACGAGCAGTACTTC.

This clone turned up a few times. The chain couples TRBV10-3 to TRBJ2-1; D gene uncertain. Germline CDR1 is ENHRY and CDR2 is SYGVKD. V lost 3 bases to trimming and J lost 8 bases, with 8 bases between them. The CDR3 contains 12 residues. The CDR3 coding sequence is TGTGCCATCAGTGAAGTATTCTATGAGCAGTTCTTC. It specifies CAISEVFYEQFF.

As regards this clone: At the DNA level, this CDR3 is encoded by other sequences in the same sample as well. V usage is TRBV19 and J usage is TRBJ2-6; D is unresolved. Germline-derived CDR1 and CDR2 are LNHDA and SQIVND (reference sequence). Trimming stripped 1 base from V and 0 bases from J, with 4 bases between. There are 15 residues in the CDR3. CDR3 region: CASSIGHSGANVLTF. As DNA, the CDR3 is TGTGCCAGTAGTATAGGACACTCTGGGGCCAACGTCCTGACTTTC.

This clone turned up a few times. Other nucleotide sequences in the sample specify the same CDR3. The CDR3 loop reads CASSFSYEQYF. CDR3 nucleotides: TGTGCCAGCAGCTTTTCCTACGAGCAGTACTTC. The rearrangement joins TRBV7-9 to TRBJ2-7; D not certain. V lost 3 bases to trimming and J lost 1 base, with 1 base between them. This CDR3 spans 11 amino acids. Germline CDR1 reads SEHNR; CDR2 reads FQNEAQ (reference sequence).

The chain has TRBV6-5 and TRBJ2-7, with 9 bases aligning to TRBD1. The germline V gene has CDR1 MNHEY and CDR2 SVGAGI. V shed 4 bases, J shed 4 bases, and the junction held 11 bases outside the gene matches. This CDR3 is 16 amino acids long. The CDR3 protein is CASSSSSTGTGYEQYF. The CDR3 DNA follows: TGTGCCAGCAGTTCCTCCTCCACCGGGACAGGGTACGAGCAGTACTTC.

Note on this clone: Distinct nucleotide sequences in the sample also encode this CDR3. The chain links TRBV28 to TRBJ1-5; D uncertain. V was cut by 6 bases and J by 6 bases, with 12 bases left in between. CDR3 size: 13 residues. The V gene's germline CDR1 is MDHEN and CDR2 SYDVKM. CDR3 coding DNA: TGTGCCAGCAGCTTAGGGAGGGTTCAGCCCCAGCATTTT. Translating it yields CASSLGRVQPQHF.

This clone has just a few counts. The rearrangement uses TRBV13 and TRBJ2-2, with no clear D. Germline-derived CDR1 and CDR2 are PRHDT and FYEKMQ (reference sequence). The CDR3 runs to 14 residues. The V end lost 1 base, the J end lost 4 bases, and 7 bases lay between the germline ends. The CDR3 region is CASSLDRSTGELFF. The CDR3 region has the DNA TGTGCCAGCAGCTTAGACAGAAGCACCGGGGAGCTGTTTTTT.

The CDR3 sequence: CASRVLAGAYEQYF. The DNA for the CDR3 is TGTGCCAGCAGGGTACTAGCGGGGGCCTACGAGCAGTACTTC. The chain combines TRBV2 with TRBJ2-7; 11 bases agree with TRBD2. Looked up from germline, CDR1 is SNHLY and CDR2 is FYNNEI. The length of the CDR3 is 14 residues. V shed 6 bases and J 2 bases; nucleotides not matched to a gene: 3.

This clone appeared a few times. J is TRBJ2-3 and V is TRBV29-1; D not resolved. Germline CDR1 and CDR2: SQVTM and ANQGSEA. This CDR3 contains 12 residues. With 7 bases removed from V and 4 bases from J, the gap between germline ends came to 12 bases. The CDR3 sequence: CSARSTSDTQYF. In DNA, the CDR3 is TGCAGCGCGCGTAGCACTTCAGATACGCAGTATTTT.

The genes are TRBV20-1 and TRBJ2-5; 7 bases map to TRBD2. Germline V gives CDR1 DFQATT, CDR2 SNEGSKA (reference sequence). This CDR3 is 11 amino acids long. The chain's CDR3 is CRPSGQETQYF. The CDR3 nucleotides read TGCAGGCCTAGCGGACAAGAGACCCAGTACTTC.

This sequence joins TRBV7-6 and TRBJ2-1, with TRBD1 identical over 9 bases. This CDR3 spans 15 amino acids. Looked up from germline, CDR1 is SGHVS and CDR2 is FNYEAQ. J gave up 5 bases and V 3 bases, and 5 bases lay outside the gene matches. This CDR3 reads CASSFLGTGNNEQFF. CDR3 DNA: TGTGCCAGCAGCTTTCTCGGGACAGGGAACAATGAGCAGTTCTTC. The full variable domain, rest sourced from reference TRBV7-6 and TRBJ2-1, is GAGVSQSPRYKVTKRGQDVALRCDPISGHVSLYWYRQALGQGPEFLTYFNYEAQQDKSGLPNDRFSAERPEGSISTLTIQRTEQRDSAMYRCASSFLGTGNNEQFFGPGTRLTVL.

There are a few counts of this clone. The chain has TRBV5-1 and TRBJ2-7; TRBD1 matches at 7 bases. V shed 0 bases, J shed 2 bases, and the junction held 5 bases outside the gene matches. Germline V gives CDR1 SGHRS, CDR2 YFSETQ. The CDR3 is 15 amino acids. The CDR3 nucleotides are TGCGCCAGCAGCTTGGATGGGACAGAAGCCTACGAGCAGTACTTC. Translated: CASSLDGTEAYEQYF.